The entry below gives a single T cell receptor (beta chain) sequence along with its context. These data originate in a study of CD8 T cells in Susac syndrome. V was cut by 4 bases and J by 8 bases, with 18 bases left in between. The CDR3 sequence is 15 residues long. Germline V gives CDR1 SGDLS, CDR2 YYNGEE. Reverse transcription used roughly 0.45 to 1 ug RNA and random hexamers. In TCRdb, the immunoSEQ multiplex PCR reads were re-called with MiXCR into one record per CDR3 protein. The profile shows some 130,000 distinct CDR3 sequences, approximately 95% of them singletons. Input material: CD8+ T cells from PBMCs. The TCR originated in a human donor with Susac syndrome. The gene calls are TRBV9 and TRBJ2-2, with a weak D call TRBD2 (5 bases). CDR3 DNA: TGTGCCAGCAGCCCTTCGGGTAGCGCCCTAGGGGAGCTGTTTTTT. This gives the protein CASSPSGSALGELFF. Full variable domain (remainder filled in from reference TRBV9 and TRBJ2-2): DSGVTQTPKHLITATGQRVTLRCSPRSGDLSVYWYQQSLDQGLQFLIQYYNGEERAKGNILERFSAQQFPDLHSELNLSSLELGDSALYFCASSPSGSALGELFFGEGSRLTVL.